The clone carrying this T cell receptor beta chain was detected ten times or more. This entry is derived from a study of neurological immune-mediated disorders. The CDR3 length is 16 residues. Germline CDR1 is SGHTA and CDR2 is FQGNSA. Losses at the gene ends were 5 bases for V and 5 bases for J; bases not matched to a gene: 9. Via MiXCR, TCRdb re-called the 5' RACE reads, giving one row per CDR3 protein. This table holds around 69,000 distinct CDR3 sequences, under 3.5% found once. What was sequenced was PBMCs. This TCR came from a middle-aged man with multiple sclerosis. J is TRBJ2-2 and V is TRBV7-2, with 9 bases aligning to TRBD1. The CDR3 sequence: CASSASTGGRTGELFF. The CDR3 DNA reads TGTGCCAGCAGCGCCTCAACAGGGGGCCGGACCGGGGAGCTGTTTTTT.